These 3 T cell receptor beta chains were sequenced from one sample in a study of blood T cell repertoires in COVID-19. Sequenced by immunoSEQ multiplex PCR; TCRdb stores in-frame clones only, minus some. The table shows about 300,000 clones, with nearly 90% occurring only once. Sequenced: peripheral blood. The receptors originated from a man aged 18 to 30 with active or convalescent COVID-19.

This rearrangement joins TRBV9 to TRBJ1-6, with D uncertain. V gave up 5 bases and J gave up 9 bases, with 18 bases separating them. CDR3 length: 15 amino acids. CDR1 is SGDLS, CDR2 YYNGEE, per germline. The CDR3 sequence: CASSSALGIGSPLHF. The DNA of the CDR3 is TGTGCCAGCAGTTCAGCCCTCGGGATAGGTTCACCCCTCCACTTT.

The gene calls are TRBV29-1 and TRBJ2-7, with TRBD1 as a possible D gene (6 bases). The CDR3 length is 13 residues. Germline loops: CDR1 SQVTM, CDR2 ANQGSEA. V was pared by 6 bases and J by 1 base, with 13 bases between. The CDR3 spells CSVTPDSSYEQYF. Here the CDR3 DNA reads TGCAGCGTGACCCCGGACAGTTCCTACGAGCAGTACTTC.

The rearrangement joins TRBV2 to TRBJ1-2; 8 bases are shared with TRBD1. The CDR3 length is 15 residues. Germline V CDR1 and CDR2: SNHLY, FYNNEI. J lost 3 bases, V lost 5 bases, and 8 bases had no gene match. As DNA, the CDR3 is TGTGCCAGCAGTCCGGACAGGGATACACACTATGGCTACACCTTC. This translates into CASSPDRDTHYGYTF.